This T cell receptor beta chain was sequenced in a study of blood T cell repertoires in COVID-19. Study at large: The samples span acute and convalescent COVID-19 from the United States, Italy and Spain. PBMCs, B-cell-depleted T cells, or T cells were the source of the cDNA or gDNA that made up the material.

Germline loops: CDR1 MDHEN, CDR2 SYDVKM. This CDR3 is 15 amino acids long. Trimming shortened V by 4 bases and J by 9 bases, and 16 bases separated the two germline ends. Original processing methods: Amplification with reference gene primers provided the estimates of nucleated cell counts. Profiling relied on immunoSEQ multiplex PCR, and the TCRdb table lists in-frame clones only, not all of them. V and J calls and clone size follow that table, whereas D and trimming were derived from the DNA. The sample shows some 70,000 clones, 65% to 90% of them seen only once. The gene calls are TRBV28 and TRBJ1-6; the D gene is possibly TRBD1 (6 bases). Material for sequencing was peripheral blood. The source of this sequence is an elderly man with acute or convalescent COVID-19. The CDR3 nucleotides are TGTGCCAGCAGTTCTTCCAGGGGAATGGGTTCACCCCTCCACTTT. This sequence encodes CASSSSRGMGSPLHF.